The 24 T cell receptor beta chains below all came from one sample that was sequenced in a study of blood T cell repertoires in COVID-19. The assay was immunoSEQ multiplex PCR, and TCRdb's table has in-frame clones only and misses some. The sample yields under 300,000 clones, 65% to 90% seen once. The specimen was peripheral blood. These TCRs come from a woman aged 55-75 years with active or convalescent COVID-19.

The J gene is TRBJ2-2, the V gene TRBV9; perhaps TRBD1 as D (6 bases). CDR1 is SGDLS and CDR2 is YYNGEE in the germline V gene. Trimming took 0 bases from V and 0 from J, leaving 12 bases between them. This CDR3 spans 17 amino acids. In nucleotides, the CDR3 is TGTGCCAGCAGCGTAGAAAGTGGGGGCGCGAACACCGGGGAGCTGTTTTTT. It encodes CASSVESGGANTGELFF.

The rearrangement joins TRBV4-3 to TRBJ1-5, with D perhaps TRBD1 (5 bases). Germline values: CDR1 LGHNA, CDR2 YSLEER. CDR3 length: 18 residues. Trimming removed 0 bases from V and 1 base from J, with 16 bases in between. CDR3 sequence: CASSQDRGGSFSNQPQHF. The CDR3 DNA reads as TGCGCCAGCAGCCAAGATCGGGGCGGGAGCTTCAGCAATCAGCCCCAGCATTTT.

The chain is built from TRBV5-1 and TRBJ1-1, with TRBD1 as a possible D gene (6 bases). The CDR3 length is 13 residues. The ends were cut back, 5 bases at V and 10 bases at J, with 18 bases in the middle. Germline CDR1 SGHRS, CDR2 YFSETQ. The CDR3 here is CASRLGAGDGAFF. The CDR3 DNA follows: TGCGCCAGCAGGCTGGGTGCAGGGGATGGAGCTTTCTTT.

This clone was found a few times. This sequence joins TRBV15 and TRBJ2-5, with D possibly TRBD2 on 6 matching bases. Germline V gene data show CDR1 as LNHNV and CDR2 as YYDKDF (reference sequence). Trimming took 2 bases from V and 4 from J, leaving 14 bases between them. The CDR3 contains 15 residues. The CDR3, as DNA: TGTGCCACCAGCAGAACCCCAGTGGGGGGAGAGACCCAGTACTTC. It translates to CATSRTPVGGETQYF.

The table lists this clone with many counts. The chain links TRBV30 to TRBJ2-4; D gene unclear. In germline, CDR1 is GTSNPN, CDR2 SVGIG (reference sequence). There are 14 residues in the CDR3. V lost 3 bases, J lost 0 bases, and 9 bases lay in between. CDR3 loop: CAWSSRVAKNIQYF. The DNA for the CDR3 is TGTGCCTGGAGCTCTCGGGTAGCCAAAAACATTCAGTACTTC.

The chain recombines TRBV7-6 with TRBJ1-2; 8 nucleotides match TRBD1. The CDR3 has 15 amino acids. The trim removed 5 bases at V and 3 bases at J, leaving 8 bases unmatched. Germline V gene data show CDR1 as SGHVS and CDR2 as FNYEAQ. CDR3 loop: CASSPSMDRDYGYTF. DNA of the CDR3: TGTGCCAGCAGCCCTTCCATGGACAGGGACTATGGCTACACCTTC.

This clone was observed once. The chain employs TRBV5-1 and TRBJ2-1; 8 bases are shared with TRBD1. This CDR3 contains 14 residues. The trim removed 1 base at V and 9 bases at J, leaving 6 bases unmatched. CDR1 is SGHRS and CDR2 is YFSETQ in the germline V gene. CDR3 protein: CASSLPDRAVEQFF. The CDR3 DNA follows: TGCGCCAGCAGCTTGCCGGACAGGGCGGTTGAGCAGTTCTTC.

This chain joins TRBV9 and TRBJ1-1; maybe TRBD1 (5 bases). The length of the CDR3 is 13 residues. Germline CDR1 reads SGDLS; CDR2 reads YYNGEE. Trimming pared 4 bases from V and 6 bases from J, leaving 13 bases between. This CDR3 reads CASSSTGVAEAFF. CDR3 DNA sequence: TGTGCCAGCAGCTCGACGGGGGTTGCTGAAGCTTTCTTT.

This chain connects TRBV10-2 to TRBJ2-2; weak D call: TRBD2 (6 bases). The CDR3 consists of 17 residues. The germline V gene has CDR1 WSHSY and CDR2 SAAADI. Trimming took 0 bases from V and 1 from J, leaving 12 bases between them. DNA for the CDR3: TGCGCCAGCAGTGAGTCTTCCCAAGCGGGGAACACCGGGGAGCTGTTTTTT. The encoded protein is CASSESSQAGNTGELFF.

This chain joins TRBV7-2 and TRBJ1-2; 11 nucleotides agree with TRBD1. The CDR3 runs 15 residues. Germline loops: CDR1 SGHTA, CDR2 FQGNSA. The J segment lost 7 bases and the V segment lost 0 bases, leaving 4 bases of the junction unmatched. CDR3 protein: CASSLAPDRGLGYTF. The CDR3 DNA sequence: TGTGCCAGCAGCTTAGCCCCGGACAGGGGGCTTGGCTACACCTTC. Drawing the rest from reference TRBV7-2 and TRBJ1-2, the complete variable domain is GAGVSQSPSNKVTEKGKDVELRCDPISGHTALYWYRQSLGQGLEFLIYFQGNSAPDKSGLPSDRFSAERTGGSVSTLTIQRTQQEDSAVYLCASSLAPDRGLGYTFGSGTRLTVV.

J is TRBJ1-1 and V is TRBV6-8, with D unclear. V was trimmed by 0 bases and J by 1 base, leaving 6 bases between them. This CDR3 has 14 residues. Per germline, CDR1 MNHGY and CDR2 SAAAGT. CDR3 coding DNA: TGTGCCAGCAGTTACTCTCGACAGAACACTGAAGCTTTCTTT. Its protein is CASSYSRQNTEAFF.

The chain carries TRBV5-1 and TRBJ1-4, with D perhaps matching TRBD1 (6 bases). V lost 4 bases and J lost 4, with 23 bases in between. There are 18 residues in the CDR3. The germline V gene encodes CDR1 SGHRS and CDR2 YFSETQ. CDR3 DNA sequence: TGCGCCAGCAGCGAGATGGACAGTGGGGAGCTTGGTAATGAAAAACTGTTTTTT. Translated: CASSEMDSGELGNEKLFF.

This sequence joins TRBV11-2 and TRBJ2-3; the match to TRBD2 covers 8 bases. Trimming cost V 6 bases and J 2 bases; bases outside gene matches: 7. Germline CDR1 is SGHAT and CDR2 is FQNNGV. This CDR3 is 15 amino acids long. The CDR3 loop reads CASSPGTSNTDTQYF. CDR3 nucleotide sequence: TGTGCCAGCAGTCCCGGGACTAGTAACACAGATACGCAGTATTTT.

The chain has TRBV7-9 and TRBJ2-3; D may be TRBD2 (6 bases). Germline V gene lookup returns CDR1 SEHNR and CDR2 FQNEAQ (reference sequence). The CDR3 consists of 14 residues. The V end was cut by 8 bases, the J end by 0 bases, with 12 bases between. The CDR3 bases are TGTGCCAGCGCGCGGGACTCTAGCACAGATACGCAGTATTTT. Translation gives CASARDSSTDTQYF.

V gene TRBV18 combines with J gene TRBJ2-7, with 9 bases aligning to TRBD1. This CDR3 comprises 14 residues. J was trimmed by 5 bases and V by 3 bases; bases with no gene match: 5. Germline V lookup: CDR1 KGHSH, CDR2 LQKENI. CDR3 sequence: CASSPGTGIDEQYF. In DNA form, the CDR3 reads TGTGCCAGCTCACCGGGGACAGGGATCGACGAGCAGTACTTC. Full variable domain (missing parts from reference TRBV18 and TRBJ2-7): NAGVMQNPRHLVRRRGQEARLRCSPMKGHSHVYWYRQLPEEGLKFMVYLQKENIIDESGMPKERFSAEFPKEGPSILRIQQVVRGDSAAYFCASSPGTGIDEQYFGPGTRLTVT.

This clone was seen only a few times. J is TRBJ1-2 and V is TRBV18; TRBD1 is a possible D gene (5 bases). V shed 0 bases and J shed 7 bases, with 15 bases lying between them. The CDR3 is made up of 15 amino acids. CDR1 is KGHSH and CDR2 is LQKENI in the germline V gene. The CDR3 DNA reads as TGTGCCAGCTCACCACCGAGTGGGGGGAGCGGTGGCTACACCTTC. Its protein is CASSPPSGGSGGYTF.

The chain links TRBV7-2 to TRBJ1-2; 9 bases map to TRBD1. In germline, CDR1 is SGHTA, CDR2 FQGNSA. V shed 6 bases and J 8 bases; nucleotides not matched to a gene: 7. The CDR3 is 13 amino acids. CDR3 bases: TGTGCCAGCAGACTAGGACAGGGGCGCGGCTACACCTTC. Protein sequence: CASRLGQGRGYTF.

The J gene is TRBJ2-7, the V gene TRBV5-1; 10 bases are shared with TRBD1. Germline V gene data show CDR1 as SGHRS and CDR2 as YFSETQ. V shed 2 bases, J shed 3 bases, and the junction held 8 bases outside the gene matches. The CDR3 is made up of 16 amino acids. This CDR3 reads CASSFNTGTGVYEQYF. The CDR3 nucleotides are TGCGCCAGCAGCTTTAATACCGGGACAGGGGTCTACGAGCAGTACTTC.

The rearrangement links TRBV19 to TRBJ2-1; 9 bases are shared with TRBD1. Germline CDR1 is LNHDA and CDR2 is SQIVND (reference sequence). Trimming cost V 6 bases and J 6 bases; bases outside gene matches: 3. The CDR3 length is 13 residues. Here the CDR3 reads CASRATGGNEQFF. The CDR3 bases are TGTGCCAGTAGAGCGACAGGGGGCAATGAGCAGTTCTTC.

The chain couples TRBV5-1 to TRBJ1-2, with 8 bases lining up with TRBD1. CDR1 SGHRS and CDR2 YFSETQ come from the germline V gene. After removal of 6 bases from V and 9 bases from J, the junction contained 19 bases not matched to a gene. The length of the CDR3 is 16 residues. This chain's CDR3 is CASTLGGSGGAESYTF. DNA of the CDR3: TGCGCCAGCACCCTGGGGGGGTCAGGGGGCGCGGAAAGCTACACCTTC. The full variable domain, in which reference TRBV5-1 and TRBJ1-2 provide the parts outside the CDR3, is KAGVTQTPRYLIKTRGQQVTLSCSPISGHRSVSWYQQTPGQGLQFLFEYFSETQRNKGNFPGRFSGRQFSNSRSEMNVSTLELGDSALYLCASTLGGSGGAESYTFGSGTRLTVV.

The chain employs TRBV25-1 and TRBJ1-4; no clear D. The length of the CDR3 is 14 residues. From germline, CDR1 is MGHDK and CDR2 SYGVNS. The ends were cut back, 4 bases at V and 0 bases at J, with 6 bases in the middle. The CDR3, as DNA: TGTGCCAGCAGTGCGGGTACAACTAATGAAAAACTGTTTTTT. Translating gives CASSAGTTNEKLFF. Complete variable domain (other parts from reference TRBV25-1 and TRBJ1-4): EADIYQTPRYLVIGTGKKITLECSQTMGHDKMYWYQQDPGMELHLIHYSYGVNSTEKGDLSSESTVSRIRTEHFPLTLESARPSHTSQYLCASSAGTTNEKLFFGSGTQLSVL.

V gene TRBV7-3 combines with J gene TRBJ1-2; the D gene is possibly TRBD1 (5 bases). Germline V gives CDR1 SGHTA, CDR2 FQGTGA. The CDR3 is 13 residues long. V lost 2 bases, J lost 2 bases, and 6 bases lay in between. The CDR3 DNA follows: TGTGCCAGCAGCTTACGGGGGAACTATGGCTACACCTTC. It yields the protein CASSLRGNYGYTF. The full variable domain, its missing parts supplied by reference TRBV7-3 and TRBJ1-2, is GAGVSQTPSNKVTEKGKYVELRCDPISGHTALYWYRQSLGQGPEFLIYFQGTGAADDSGLPNDRFFAVRPEGSVSTLKIQRTERGDSAVYLCASSLRGNYGYTFGSGTRLTVV.

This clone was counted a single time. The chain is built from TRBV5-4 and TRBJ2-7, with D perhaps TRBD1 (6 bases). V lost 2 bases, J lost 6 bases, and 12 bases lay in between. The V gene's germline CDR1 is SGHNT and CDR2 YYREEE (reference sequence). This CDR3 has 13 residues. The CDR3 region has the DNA TGTGCCAGCAGCTTACACAGGGTAGCCGAGCAGTACTTC. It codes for CASSLHRVAEQYF.

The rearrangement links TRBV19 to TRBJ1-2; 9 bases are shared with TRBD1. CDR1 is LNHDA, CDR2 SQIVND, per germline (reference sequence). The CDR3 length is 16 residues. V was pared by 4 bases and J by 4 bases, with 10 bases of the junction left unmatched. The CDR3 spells CASSSQQGALGYGYTF. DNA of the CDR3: TGTGCCAGTAGTAGCCAACAGGGGGCGCTCGGCTATGGCTACACCTTC.